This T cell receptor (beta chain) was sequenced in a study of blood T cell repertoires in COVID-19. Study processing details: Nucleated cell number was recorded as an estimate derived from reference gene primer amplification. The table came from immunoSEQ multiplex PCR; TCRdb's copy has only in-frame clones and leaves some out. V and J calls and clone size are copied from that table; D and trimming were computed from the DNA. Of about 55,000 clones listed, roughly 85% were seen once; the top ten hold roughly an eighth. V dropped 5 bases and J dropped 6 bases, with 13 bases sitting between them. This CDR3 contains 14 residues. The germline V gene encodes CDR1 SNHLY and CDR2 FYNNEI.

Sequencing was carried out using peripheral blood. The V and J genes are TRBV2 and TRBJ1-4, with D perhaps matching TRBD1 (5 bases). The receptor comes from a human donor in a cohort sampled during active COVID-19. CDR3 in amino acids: CASSLRGGDEKLFF. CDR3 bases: TGTGCCAGCAGTCTTAGGGGAGGGGATGAAAAACTGTTTTTT. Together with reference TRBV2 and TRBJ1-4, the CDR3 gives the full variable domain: EPEVTQTPSHQVTQMGQEVILRCVPISNHLYFYWYRQILGQKVEFLVSFYNNEISEKSEIFDDQFSVERPDGSNFTLKIRSTKLEDSAMYFCASSLRGGDEKLFFGSGTQLSVL.